This is a list of T cell receptor beta chains from one sample in a study of Graves' ophthalmopathy and Graves' hyperthyroidism. TCRdb redid the calling of the multiplex PCR reads with MiXCR, one entry per CDR3 protein. The table includes some 370,000 distinct CDR3 sequences, approximately 18% detected once. The sequencing sample was made of peripheral blood. These receptors were collected from an adult woman with stable Graves' hyperthyroidism. The CDR3 runs from the conserved cysteine through the conserved F or W. D genes are given only for firm matches. Clone size appears in some rows only: once, few, many, or a class for an expanded clone.

clone_size: -; j_call: TRBJ1-2; d_call: -; v_call: TRBV7-6; cdr3_aa: CACSPRQDNYGYTF; cdr3_nt: TGTGCCTGCAGCCCTCGACAGGACAACTATGGCTACACCTTC
clone_size: many; j_call: TRBJ2-7; d_call: -; v_call: TRBV7-2; cdr3_aa: CASSLGLGFPYEQYF; cdr3_nt: TGTGCCAGCAGCTTAGGACTAGGTTTCCCCTACGAGCAGTACTTC
clone_size: -; j_call: TRBJ1-1; d_call: TRBD1; v_call: TRBV12-3/TRBV12-4; cdr3_aa: CASRGQGKNTEAFF; cdr3_nt: TGTGCCAGCAGGGGACAGGGGAAAAACACTGAAGCTTTCTTT
clone_size: many; j_call: TRBJ2-7; d_call: -; v_call: TRBV6-2/TRBV6-3; cdr3_aa: CASSWAHEQYF; cdr3_nt: TGTGCCAGCAGTTGGGCGCACGAGCAGTACTTC
clone_size: -; j_call: TRBJ2-7; d_call: -; v_call: TRBV28; cdr3_aa: CASTSPRTNTSYEQYF; cdr3_nt: TGTGCCAGCACCTCACCAAGGACCAATACTTCCTACGAGCAGTACTTC
clone_size: -; j_call: TRBJ1-1; d_call: TRBD1; v_call: TRBV7-8; cdr3_aa: CASSAFTGDTEAFF; cdr3_nt: TGTGCCAGCAGCGCATTCACAGGGGACACTGAAGCTTTCTTT
clone_size: many; j_call: TRBJ2-2; d_call: -; v_call: TRBV6-1; cdr3_aa: CASRTGPFSPGELFF; cdr3_nt: TGTGCCAGCAGGACGGGTCCCTTTTCACCCGGGGAGCTGTTTTTT
clone_size: many; j_call: TRBJ2-7; d_call: TRBD1; v_call: TRBV14; cdr3_aa: CASRRGTGGVYEQYF; cdr3_nt: TGTGCCAGCAGACGAGGGACAGGGGGTGTTTACGAGCAGTACTTC
clone_size: many; j_call: TRBJ2-2; d_call: TRBD1; v_call: TRBV28; cdr3_aa: CASSLRVRGTGELFF; cdr3_nt: TGTGCCAGCAGTTTAAGGGTCAGGGGGACCGGGGAGCTGTTTTTT
clone_size: -; j_call: TRBJ2-5; d_call: -; v_call: TRBV7-9; cdr3_aa: CASSFPGKQETQYF; cdr3_nt: TGTGCCAGCAGCTTCCCGGGAAAACAAGAGACCCAGTACTTC
clone_size: -; j_call: TRBJ2-7; d_call: TRBD1; v_call: TRBV6-5; cdr3_aa: CASSYYGTVSYEQYF; cdr3_nt: TGTGCCAGCAGTTACTACGGGACAGTCTCCTACGAGCAGTACTTC
clone_size: many; j_call: TRBJ1-5; d_call: TRBD1; v_call: TRBV4-3; cdr3_aa: CASSTGTGELQPQHF; cdr3_nt: TGCGCCAGCAGTACCGGGACAGGGGAGTTGCAGCCCCAGCATTTT
clone_size: -; j_call: TRBJ2-7; d_call: -; v_call: TRBV26; cdr3_aa: CASGLAVTYEQYF; cdr3_nt: TGCGCCAGTGGACTAGCGGTTACCTACGAGCAGTACTTC
clone_size: many; j_call: TRBJ2-2; d_call: -; v_call: TRBV6-1; cdr3_aa: CASSGAAATGELFF; cdr3_nt: TGTGCCAGCAGTGGAGCGGCAGCAACCGGGGAGCTGTTTTTT
clone_size: -; j_call: TRBJ1-2; d_call: TRBD1; v_call: TRBV20-1; cdr3_aa: CSARMDRGYGYTF; cdr3_nt: TGCAGTGCTAGAATGGACAGGGGATATGGCTACACCTTC
clone_size: many; j_call: TRBJ1-2; d_call: TRBD1; v_call: TRBV7-2; cdr3_aa: CASSHDRALGYGYTF; cdr3_nt: TGTGCCAGCAGCCACGACAGGGCCCTCGGGTATGGCTACACCTTC
clone_size: many; j_call: TRBJ1-1; d_call: -; v_call: TRBV7-2; cdr3_aa: CASSSEQIEAFF; cdr3_nt: TGTGCCAGCAGCTCCGAACAGATTGAAGCTTTCTTT
clone_size: -; j_call: TRBJ1-5; d_call: -; v_call: TRBV6-1; cdr3_aa: CASKRDSNQPQHF; cdr3_nt: TGTGCCAGCAAACGGGACAGCAATCAGCCCCAGCATTTT
clone_size: few; j_call: TRBJ1-2; d_call: -; v_call: TRBV3-1; cdr3_aa: CASSQGGAGYGYTF; cdr3_nt: TGTGCCAGCAGCCAAGGGGGGGCAGGCTATGGCTACACCTTC
clone_size: -; j_call: TRBJ1-5; d_call: -; v_call: TRBV5-1; cdr3_aa: CASSLGQPSNQPQHF; cdr3_nt: TGCGCCAGCAGCTTGGGTCAGCCGAGCAATCAGCCCCAGCATTTT
clone_size: -; j_call: TRBJ2-2; d_call: -; v_call: TRBV29-1; cdr3_aa: CSVENTGELFF; cdr3_nt: TGCAGCGTCGAAAACACCGGGGAGCTGTTTTTT
clone_size: many; j_call: TRBJ2-5; d_call: -; v_call: TRBV20-1; cdr3_aa: CSASRGRLQETQYF; cdr3_nt: TGCAGTGCGAGCCGGGGACGGCTCCAAGAGACCCAGTACTTC
clone_size: many; j_call: TRBJ1-1; d_call: TRBD1; v_call: TRBV19; cdr3_aa: CASSVGQGTFEAFF; cdr3_nt: TGTGCCAGTAGTGTCGGACAGGGGACCTTTGAAGCTTTCTTT
clone_size: -; j_call: TRBJ2-5; d_call: -; v_call: TRBV28; cdr3_aa: CASSFRGLRGRDRISETQYF; cdr3_nt: TGTGCCAGCAGTTTCAGGGGCTTGAGGGGCCGCGATCGGATTAGTGAGACCCAGTACTTC
clone_size: -; j_call: TRBJ2-5; d_call: -; v_call: TRBV7-8; cdr3_aa: CASSLPPRVGITETQYF; cdr3_nt: TGTGCCAGCAGCCTACCCCCCAGGGTTGGGATCACAGAGACCCAGTACTTC
clone_size: few; j_call: TRBJ2-2; d_call: TRBD2; v_call: TRBV7-3; cdr3_aa: CASSLRSGTDNTGELFF; cdr3_nt: TGTGCCAGCAGCTTAAGAAGCGGGACGGATAACACCGGGGAGCTGTTTTTT
clone_size: -; j_call: TRBJ2-2; d_call: -; v_call: TRBV11-2; cdr3_aa: CASNWSGHPSSGELFF; cdr3_nt: TGTGCCAGTAATTGGTCAGGGCATCCGTCCAGCGGGGAGCTGTTTTTT
clone_size: -; j_call: TRBJ1-1; d_call: TRBD1; v_call: TRBV7-2; cdr3_aa: CASSPHRGLSTEAFF; cdr3_nt: TGTGCCAGCAGCCCCCACAGGGGTTTAAGCACTGAAGCTTTCTTT
clone_size: many; j_call: TRBJ1-1; d_call: -; v_call: TRBV28; cdr3_aa: CASSSGDSEAFF; cdr3_nt: TGTGCCAGCAGTTCAGGCGATTCTGAAGCTTTCTTT
clone_size: -; j_call: TRBJ1-2; d_call: -; v_call: TRBV4-2; cdr3_aa: CASSQERVGAYGYTF; cdr3_nt: TGTGCCAGCAGCCAAGAACGGGTAGGGGCCTATGGCTACACCTTC
clone_size: many; j_call: TRBJ1-1; d_call: TRBD1; v_call: TRBV28; cdr3_aa: CASSLTVDRVNTEAFF; cdr3_nt: TGTGCCAGCAGTTTAACCGTGGACAGGGTGAACACTGAAGCTTTCTTT
clone_size: -; j_call: TRBJ1-6; d_call: TRBD1; v_call: TRBV4-2; cdr3_aa: CASSSGQGLNNSPLHF; cdr3_nt: TGTGCCAGCAGCTCAGGACAGGGCCTTAATAATTCACCCCTCCACTTT
clone_size: many; j_call: TRBJ2-7; d_call: TRBD2; v_call: TRBV10-3; cdr3_aa: CAISESARGENEQYF; cdr3_nt: TGTGCCATCAGTGAGTCGGCGCGGGGGGAAAACGAGCAGTACTTC
clone_size: many; j_call: TRBJ2-7; d_call: -; v_call: TRBV24-1; cdr3_aa: CATSRAPGHEQYF; cdr3_nt: TGTGCCACCAGTCGAGCACCAGGGCACGAGCAGTACTTC
clone_size: many; j_call: TRBJ2-2; d_call: TRBD2; v_call: TRBV19; cdr3_aa: CASSIQGLAGEYGELFF; cdr3_nt: TGTGCCAGTAGTATCCAGGGACTAGCGGGAGAGTACGGGGAGCTGTTTTTT
clone_size: many; j_call: TRBJ1-1; d_call: -; v_call: TRBV20-1; cdr3_aa: CSAAGQRGTEAFF; cdr3_nt: TGCAGTGCTGCCGGACAGCGAGGCACTGAAGCTTTCTTT
clone_size: -; j_call: TRBJ1-1; d_call: -; v_call: TRBV6-5; cdr3_aa: CASSWSEAENTEAFF; cdr3_nt: TGTGCCAGCAGTTGGTCTGAGGCAGAGAACACTGAAGCTTTCTTT
clone_size: many; j_call: TRBJ2-7; d_call: TRBD1; v_call: TRBV6-5; cdr3_aa: CASSYSYRGSSYEQYF; cdr3_nt: TGTGCCAGCAGTTACTCGTACAGGGGGAGCTCCTACGAGCAGTACTTC
clone_size: -; j_call: TRBJ1-1; d_call: TRBD1; v_call: TRBV3-1; cdr3_aa: CASSPTSPGGTEAFF; cdr3_nt: TGTGCCAGCAGCCCGACATCCCCAGGGGGCACTGAAGCTTTCTTT
clone_size: -; j_call: TRBJ2-5; d_call: -; v_call: TRBV11-2; cdr3_aa: CASSQPIFLGIGETQYF; cdr3_nt: TGTGCCAGCAGCCAACCCATCTTCTTGGGCATTGGAGAGACCCAGTACTTC
clone_size: many; j_call: TRBJ1-3; d_call: -; v_call: TRBV30; cdr3_aa: CAWIHYSGNTIYF; cdr3_nt: TGTGCCTGGATACATTACTCTGGAAACACCATATATTTT